This T cell receptor (beta chain) is drawn from a study of cytomegalovirus exposure and HLA in healthy donors. Overall study findings and caveats: Later analysis associated a missense DCLRE1C variant with TCR beta V- and J-gene trimming.

In the case of this clone: Antigen specificity is unknown.

Primers for the PCR totalled 60 Vbeta and 13 Jbeta. Profiled with immunoSEQ multiplex PCR; TCRdb holds only in-frame clones, not every one. The data contain 90,000 to 140,000 clones, 75% to 90% of them singletons. The CDR3 consists of 15 residues. Trimming pared 3 bases from V and 5 bases from J, leaving 14 bases between. Germline lookup yields CDR1 SGDLS and CDR2 YYNGEE. This clonotype was sampled from a man under 40 in good health and CMV-seropositive. Input material: PBMCs. The chain carries TRBV9 and TRBJ1-4; possibly TRBD1 for D (6 bases). The CDR3 is CASSGRQTGNEKLFF. The CDR3 DNA is TGTGCCAGCAGCGGCAGACAAACAGGGAATGAAAAACTGTTTTTT.